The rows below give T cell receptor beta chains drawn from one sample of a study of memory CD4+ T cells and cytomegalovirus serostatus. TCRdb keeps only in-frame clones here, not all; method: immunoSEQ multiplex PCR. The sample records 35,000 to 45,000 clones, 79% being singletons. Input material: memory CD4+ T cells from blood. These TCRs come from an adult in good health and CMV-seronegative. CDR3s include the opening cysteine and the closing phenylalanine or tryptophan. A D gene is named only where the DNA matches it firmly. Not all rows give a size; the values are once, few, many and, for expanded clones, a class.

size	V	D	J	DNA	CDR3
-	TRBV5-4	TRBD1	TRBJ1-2	TGTGCCAGCAGCAGGGGACAGCTAGCTAACTATGGCTACACCTTC	CASSRGQLANYGYTF
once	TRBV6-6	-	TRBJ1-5	TGTGCCAGCAGTTCCGTTATTCCTGGGGGCTTTCAGCCCCAGCATTTT	CASSSVIPGGFQPQHF
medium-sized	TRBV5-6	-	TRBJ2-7	TGTGCCAGCAGTCGTGTGGAGGGCTACGAGCAGTACTTC	CASSRVEGYEQYF
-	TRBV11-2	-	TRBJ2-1	TGTGCCAGCAGCTTACAGCGGGCTTCCTACAATGAGCAGTTCTTC	CASSLQRASYNEQFF
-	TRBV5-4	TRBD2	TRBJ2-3	TGTGCCAGCAGCTTGGGGGGCGGGAGCGATACGCAGTATTTT	CASSLGGGSDTQYF
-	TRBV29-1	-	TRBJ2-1	TGCAGCGCCGACACTGATGGTAATGAGCAGTTCTTC	CSADTDGNEQFF
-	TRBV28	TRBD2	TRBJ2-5	TGTGCCAGCAGCGGGGGGGGTCAAGAGACCCAGTACTTC	CASSGGGQETQYF
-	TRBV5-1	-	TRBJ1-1	TGCGCCAGCACCAATGTGGGAAACACTGAAGCTTTCTTT	CASTNVGNTEAFF
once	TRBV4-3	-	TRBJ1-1	TGCGCCAGCAGCCAAGATATGGTGGGAGGAGGGGGGAGAAGGGCTTTCTTT	CASSQDMVGGGGRRAFF
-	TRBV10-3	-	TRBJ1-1	TGTGCCATCAGCGTCGACGTTACTGAAGCTTTCTTT	CAISVDVTEAFF
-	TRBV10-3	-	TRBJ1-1	TGTGCCATCAGGGGGCAGGTGCCGGGCACTGAAGCTTTCTTT	CAIRGQVPGTEAFF
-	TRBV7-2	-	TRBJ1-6	TGTGCCAGCAGTCGGGAGGGTTATTCACCCCTCCACTTT	CASSREGYSPLHF
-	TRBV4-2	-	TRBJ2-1	TGTGCCAGCAGCCAAGAAACAGGGCCTCGGGAGCAGTTCTTC	CASSQETGPREQFF
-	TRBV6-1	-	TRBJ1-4	TGTGCCAGCAGTGAAGGTTCCCTGGAAAAACTGTTTTTT	CASSEGSLEKLFF
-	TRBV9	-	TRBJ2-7	TGTGCCAGCAGCGTAGCCGCCTCCACCTCCTACGAGCAGTACTTC	CASSVAASTSYEQYF
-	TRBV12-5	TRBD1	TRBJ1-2	TGTGCTAGTGGGACGACAGGGTCAATAGGCTACACCTTC	CASGTTGSIGYTF
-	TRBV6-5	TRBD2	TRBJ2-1	TGTGCCAGCAGTTCCCCACTAGCGGGGTCCTACAATGAGCAGTTCTTC	CASSSPLAGSYNEQFF
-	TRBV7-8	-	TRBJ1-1	TGTGCCAGCAGCTTCCAGGGCACTGAAGCTTTCTTT	CASSFQGTEAFF
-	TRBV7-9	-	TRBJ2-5	TGTGCCAGCAGCCCGAAGCGGCGCGTTCAAGAGACCCAGTACTTC	CASSPKRRVQETQYF
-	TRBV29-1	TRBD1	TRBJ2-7	TGCAGCGTTGCCAGGGGACAGGGGGCCATCGAGCAGTACTTC	CSVARGQGAIEQYF
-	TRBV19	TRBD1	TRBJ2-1	TGTGCCAGTACCCCCTCCCGACAGGGCGGTTCAAATGAGCAGTTCTTC	CASTPSRQGGSNEQFF
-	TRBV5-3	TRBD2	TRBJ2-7	TGTGCCAGAAGCCAACGGACTAGCGGGCAACATTACGAGCAGTACTTC	CARSQRTSGQHYEQYF
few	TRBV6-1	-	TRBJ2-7	TGTGCCAGCAGTGCCGGCCGAGGGCCCTACTACGAGCAGTACTTC	CASSAGRGPYYEQYF
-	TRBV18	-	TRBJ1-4	TGTGCCAGCTCACTCAGTTCGACAGCCGCCGTGGAGAAACTGTTTTTT	CASSLSSTAAVEKLFF
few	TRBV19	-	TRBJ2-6	TGTGCCACTTCGCGTGGCACCTCTGGGGCCAACGTCCTGACTTTC	CATSRGTSGANVLTF
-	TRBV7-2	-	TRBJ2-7	TGTGCCAGCAGCTTAGCGATACAGGGAGCCTACGAGCAGTACTTC	CASSLAIQGAYEQYF
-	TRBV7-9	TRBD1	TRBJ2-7	TGTGCCAGCAGTCGAGACTGGACAGGGGTCAGCTCCTACGAGCAGTACTTC	CASSRDWTGVSSYEQYF
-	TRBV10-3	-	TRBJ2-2	TGTGCCATGGGTCTGCGGGAAACAACCGGGGAGCTGTTTTTT	CAMGLRETTGELFF
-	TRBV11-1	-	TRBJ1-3	TGTGCCAGCAGCCGGGGTTTTACAACTGGAAACACCATATATTTT	CASSRGFTTGNTIYF
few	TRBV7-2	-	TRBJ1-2	TGTGCCAGCAGCTTAGGGTGGCAGGGTCGAGGCTACACCTTC	CASSLGWQGRGYTF
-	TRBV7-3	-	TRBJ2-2	TGTGCCAGCAGCTCCCACCCACCCCGGAGCACCGGGGAGCTGTTTTTT	CASSSHPPRSTGELFF
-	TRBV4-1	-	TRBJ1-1	TGCGCCAGCAGCCAAGGGGAGGGCCGCTTGAACACTGAAGCTTTCTTT	CASSQGEGRLNTEAFF
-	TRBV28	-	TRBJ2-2	TGTGCCAGCAGTTTATGGGCAGCCACCGGGGAGCTGTTTTTT	CASSLWAATGELFF
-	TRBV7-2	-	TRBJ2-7	TGTGCCAGCAGCTTAGAGATATCATACGAGCAGTACTTC	CASSLEISYEQYF
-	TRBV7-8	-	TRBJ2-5	TGTGCCAGCAGTTTACGGCGTGGTCTAGCGAAAGAGACCCAGTACTTC	CASSLRRGLAKETQYF
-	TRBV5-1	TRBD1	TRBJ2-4	TGCGCCAGCAGCTTGGGAGGACAGGGAAGTGCCAAAAACATTCAGTACTTC	CASSLGGQGSAKNIQYF
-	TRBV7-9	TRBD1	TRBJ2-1	TGTGCCAGCAGCCCAACAAGGGGGCCGACCTACAATGAGCAGTTCTTC	CASSPTRGPTYNEQFF
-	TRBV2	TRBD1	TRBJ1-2	TGTGCCAGCCGGGACAGCACTAACTATGGCTACACCTTC	CASRDSTNYGYTF
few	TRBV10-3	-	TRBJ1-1	TGTGCCATCAGTGAGTCCACAGAGAACACTGAAGCTTTCTTT	CAISESTENTEAFF
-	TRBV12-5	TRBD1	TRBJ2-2	TGTGGCCCGACATCCAAGACAGGGGGCAGGACCGGGGAGCTGTTTTTT	CGPTSKTGGRTGELFF
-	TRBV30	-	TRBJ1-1	TGTGCCTCCAGGAACACTGAAGCTTTCTTT	CASRNTEAFF
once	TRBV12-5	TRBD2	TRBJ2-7	TGTGCTAGTGGTTTGCTAGCGGGTCGGGAGCAGTACTTC	CASGLLAGREQYF
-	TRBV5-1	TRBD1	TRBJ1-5	TGCGCCAGCAGCTCAGGGACAGGCAATCAGCCCCAGCATTTT	CASSSGTGNQPQHF
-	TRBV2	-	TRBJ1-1	TGTGCCAGCACCTCTCGGGGGAACACTGAAGCTTTCTTT	CASTSRGNTEAFF
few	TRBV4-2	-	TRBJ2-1	TGTGCCAGCAGTCGTGGGGGCAATGAGCAGTTCTTC	CASSRGGNEQFF
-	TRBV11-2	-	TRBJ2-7	TGTGCCAGCACCAAATCCCGAGCAGGCGACGAGCAGTACTTC	CASTKSRAGDEQYF
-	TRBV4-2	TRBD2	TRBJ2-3	TGTGCCAGCAGCCAAAAGGTAGCGGGAGAAGATACGCAGTATTTT	CASSQKVAGEDTQYF
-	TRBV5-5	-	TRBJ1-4	TGTGCCAGCAGCCAGTACAGAGAGGCGGAATTTAATGAAAAACTGTTTTTT	CASSQYREAEFNEKLFF
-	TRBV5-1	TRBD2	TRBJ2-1	TGCGCCAGCAGCTTGTTGGCGGGAGCCGGTCGTGAGCAGTTCTTC	CASSLLAGAGREQFF
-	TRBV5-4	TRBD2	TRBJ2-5	TGTGCCAGCAGCTTGGGCCCTAGCGGGAGGGCCTCACACCGACAAGAGACCCAGTACTTC	CASSLGPSGRASHRQETQYF
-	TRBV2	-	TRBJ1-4	TGTGCCAGCAGTGAAATCGGGTCTGCGGGGGAAAAACTGTTTTTT	CASSEIGSAGEKLFF
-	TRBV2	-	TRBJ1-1	TGTGCCAGCAGTATGTTTCTGAACACTGAAGCTTTCTTT	CASSMFLNTEAFF
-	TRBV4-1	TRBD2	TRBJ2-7	TGCGCCAGCAGCTCCCCGACTAGCGGGAGCTACGAGCAGTACTTC	CASSSPTSGSYEQYF